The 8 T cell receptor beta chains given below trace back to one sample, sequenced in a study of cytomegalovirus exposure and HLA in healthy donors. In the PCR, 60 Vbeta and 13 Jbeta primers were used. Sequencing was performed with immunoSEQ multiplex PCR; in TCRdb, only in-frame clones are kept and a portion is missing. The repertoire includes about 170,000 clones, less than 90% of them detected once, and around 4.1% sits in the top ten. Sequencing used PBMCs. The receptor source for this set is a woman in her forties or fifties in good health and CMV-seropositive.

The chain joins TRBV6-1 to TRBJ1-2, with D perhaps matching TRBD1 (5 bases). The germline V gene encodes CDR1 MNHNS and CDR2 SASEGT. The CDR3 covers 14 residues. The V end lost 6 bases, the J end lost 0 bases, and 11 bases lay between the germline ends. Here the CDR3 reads CASRKDTTNYGYTF. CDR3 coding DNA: TGTGCCAGCAGGAAGGACACCACTAACTATGGCTACACCTTC.

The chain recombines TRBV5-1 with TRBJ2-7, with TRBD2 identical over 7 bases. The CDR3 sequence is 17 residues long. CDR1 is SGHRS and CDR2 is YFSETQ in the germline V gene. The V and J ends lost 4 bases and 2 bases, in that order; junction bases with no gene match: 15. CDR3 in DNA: TGCGCCAGCAGCCCCAGTCTCGCGCGGGGGACGCCCTACGAGCAGTACTTC. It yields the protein CASSPSLARGTPYEQYF. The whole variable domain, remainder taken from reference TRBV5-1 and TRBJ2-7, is KAGVTQTPRYLIKTRGQQVTLSCSPISGHRSVSWYQQTPGQGLQFLFEYFSETQRNKGNFPGRFSGRQFSNSRSEMNVSTLELGDSALYLCASSPSLARGTPYEQYFGPGTRLTVT.

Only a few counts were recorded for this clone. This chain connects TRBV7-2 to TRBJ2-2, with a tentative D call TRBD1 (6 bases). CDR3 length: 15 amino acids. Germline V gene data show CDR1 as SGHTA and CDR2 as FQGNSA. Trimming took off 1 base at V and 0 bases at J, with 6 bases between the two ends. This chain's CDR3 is CASSLGQANTGELFF. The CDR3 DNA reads TGTGCCAGCAGCTTAGGACAGGCGAACACCGGGGAGCTGTTTTTT.

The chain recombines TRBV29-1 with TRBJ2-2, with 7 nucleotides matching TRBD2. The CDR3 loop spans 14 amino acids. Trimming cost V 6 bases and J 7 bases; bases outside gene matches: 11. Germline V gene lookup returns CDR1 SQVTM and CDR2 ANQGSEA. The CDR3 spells CSVSGGGASGELFF. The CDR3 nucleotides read TGCAGCGTCTCTGGGGGAGGGGCCAGCGGGGAGCTGTTTTTT.

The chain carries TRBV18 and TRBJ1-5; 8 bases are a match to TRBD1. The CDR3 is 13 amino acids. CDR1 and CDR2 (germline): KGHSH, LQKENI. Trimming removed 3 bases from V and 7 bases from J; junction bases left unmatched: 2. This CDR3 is CASSPGDRQPQHF. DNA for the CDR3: TGTGCCAGCTCACCCGGGGACAGGCAGCCCCAGCATTTT.

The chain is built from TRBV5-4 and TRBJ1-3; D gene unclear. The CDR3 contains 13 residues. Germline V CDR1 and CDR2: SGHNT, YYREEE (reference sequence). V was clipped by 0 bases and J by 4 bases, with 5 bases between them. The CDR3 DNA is TGTGCCAGCAGCTTGGCCGGGGGAAACACCATATATTTT. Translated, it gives CASSLAGGNTIYF.

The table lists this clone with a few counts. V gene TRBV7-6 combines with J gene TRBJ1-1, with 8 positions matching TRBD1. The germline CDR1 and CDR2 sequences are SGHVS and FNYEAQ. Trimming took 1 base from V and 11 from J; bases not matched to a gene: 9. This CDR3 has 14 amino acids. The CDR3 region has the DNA TGTGCCAGCAGCTTAGATAACAGGGGGAGAGGGGCTTTCTTT. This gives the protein CASSLDNRGRGAFF.

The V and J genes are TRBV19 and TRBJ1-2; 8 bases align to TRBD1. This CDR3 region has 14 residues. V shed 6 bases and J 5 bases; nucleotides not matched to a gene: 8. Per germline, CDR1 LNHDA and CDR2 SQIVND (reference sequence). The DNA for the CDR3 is TGTGCCAGTAGCTCACTTGGACAGGGATATGGCTACACCTTC. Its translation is CASSSLGQGYGYTF.